The 14 T cell receptor beta chains presented below share a single source sample, sequenced in a study of blood T cell repertoires in COVID-19. Libraries were prepared by immunoSEQ multiplex PCR; TCRdb keeps only in-frame clonotypes and omits some of them. The sample gives 300,000 or so clones, 83% of which show up once; around 1.2% is in the top ten. The sequenced material came from peripheral blood. These receptors originate from a woman in her fifties or sixties with acute or convalescent COVID-19.

In this sample, this clone turned up once. This sequence joins TRBV24-1 and TRBJ1-2, with TRBD1 matching over 10 bases. With 4 bases clipped from V and 4 bases from J, the junction kept 5 bases outside the gene matches. CDR3 size: 15 residues. Germline V gives CDR1 KGHDR, CDR2 SFDVKD. The CDR3 DNA follows: TGTGCCACCAGTGACCGGACAGGGGGAGTCTATGGCTACACCTTC. Translating it yields CATSDRTGGVYGYTF.

The rearrangement uses TRBV14 and TRBJ2-4; TRBD1 agrees at 10 bases. The CDR3 covers 16 residues. CDR1 and CDR2 (germline): SGHDN, FVKESK. Germline trimming cut 3 bases from V and 0 bases from J; bases unmatched to any gene: 2. The DNA of the CDR3 is TGTGCCAGCAGCCAGACAGGGGGCTCAGCCAAAAACATTCAGTACTTC. It yields the protein CASSQTGGSAKNIQYF.

V and J are TRBV27 and TRBJ2-3; TRBD2 matches 7 bases. Germline CDR1 reads MNHEY; CDR2 reads SMNVEV (reference sequence). Trimming removed 2 bases from V and 5 bases from J; junction bases left unmatched: 7. The CDR3 is made up of 15 amino acids. CDR3 coding DNA: TGTGCCAGCAGTTTAGGCGGGAGAAGGGGAGATACGCAGTATTTT. This gives the protein CASSLGGRRGDTQYF.

This clone appeared once. The V and J genes are TRBV3-1 (or the pseudogene TRBV3-2) and TRBJ2-3, with TRBD1 matching 8 bases. Trimming removed 0 bases from V and 5 bases from J; junction bases left unmatched: 7. This CDR3 region has 16 residues. Germline assignment: CDR1 LGHDT and CDR2 YNNKEL (reference sequence). DNA for the CDR3: TGTGCCAGCAGCCAAGAAGGGCAGGGGGCTGGAGATACGCAGTATTTT. It codes for CASSQEGQGAGDTQYF.

The chain uses TRBV27 and TRBJ2-3; 10 bases are shared with TRBD2. Germline CDR1 is MNHEY and CDR2 is SMNVEV (reference sequence). The CDR3 loop spans 15 amino acids. Trimming took 6 bases from V and 5 from J; bases not matched to a gene: 8. The CDR3, as DNA: TGTGCCAGCAGGGAAGCGGGAGGGGGGGAAGATACGCAGTATTTT. This translates into CASREAGGGEDTQYF.

The J gene is TRBJ1-2, the V gene TRBV30, with D perhaps TRBD1 (5 bases). The CDR3 is 14 amino acids. V shed 0 bases and J shed 3 bases, with 11 bases lying between them. Germline CDR1 GTSNPN, CDR2 SVGIG (reference sequence). The CDR3 region has the DNA TGTGCCTGGAGTGTACCAGGGCTGGACTATGGCTACACCTTC. Amino acid sequence: CAWSVPGLDYGYTF.

This clone was counted only a few times. The J gene is TRBJ2-7, the V gene TRBV14, with 8 bases fitting TRBD1. Germline V lookup: CDR1 SGHDN, CDR2 FVKESK. The CDR3 sequence is 13 residues long. Losses at the gene ends were 1 base for V and 6 bases for J; bases not matched to a gene: 2. The CDR3 protein is CASSQGQGREQYV. The CDR3 DNA sequence: TGTGCCAGCAGCCAAGGACAGGGGCGCGAGCAGTACGTC.

V usage is TRBV6-5 and J usage is TRBJ1-2; no reliable D call. This CDR3 has 12 amino acids. The V and J ends lost 7 bases and 3 bases respectively, with 9 bases between them. In germline, CDR1 is MNHEY, CDR2 SVGAGI. The DNA of the CDR3 is TGTGCCAGCAAGGGAGTTTACTATGGCTACACCTTC. The encoded protein is CASKGVYYGYTF.

This sequence joins TRBV4-3 and TRBJ1-1; 9 bases agree with TRBD1. This CDR3 is 12 amino acids long. Germline CDR1 LGHNA, CDR2 YSLEER. V shed 4 bases and J 8 bases; nucleotides not matched to a gene: 2. The CDR3 DNA reads as TGCGCCAGCAGCCCGGGACAGGGCGAAGCTTTCTTT. Translated, it gives CASSPGQGEAFF.

This CDR3 reads CASSPAGIQETQYF. In DNA, the CDR3 is TGTGCCAGCAGCCCCGCGGGCATACAAGAGACCCAGTACTTC. The gene calls are TRBV14 and TRBJ2-5; tentatively, D is TRBD2 (5 bases). This CDR3 region has 14 residues. Germline V lookup: CDR1 SGHDN, CDR2 FVKESK. V shed 4 bases and J shed 2 bases, with 11 bases lying between them. Together with reference TRBV14 and TRBJ2-5, the CDR3 gives the full variable domain: EAGVTQFPSHSVIEKGQTVTLRCDPISGHDNLYWYRRVMGKEIKFLLHFVKESKQDESGMPNNRFLAERTGGTYSTLKVQPAELEDSGVYFCASSPAGIQETQYFGPGTRLLVL.

The chain is built from TRBV4-2 and TRBJ1-4; a weak D match, TRBD1 (5 bases). The CDR3 covers 14 residues. Between the trimmed V and J ends, which lost 1 base and 5 bases, there was a span of 8 bases. Germline CDR1 is LGHNA and CDR2 is YNFKEQ. The CDR3 loop reads CASSQAAGNEKLFF. The CDR3 bases are TGTGCCAGCAGCCAAGCGGCAGGGAATGAAAAACTGTTTTTT.

This CDR3 is CASSRDRGGNTIYF. The CDR3, as DNA: TGTGCCAGCAGCCGAGACAGGGGAGGAAACACCATATATTTT. V and J are TRBV3-1 (or the pseudogene TRBV3-2) and TRBJ1-3; 8 bases are shared with TRBD1. CDR1 is LGHDT and CDR2 is YNNKEL in the germline V gene (reference sequence). V shed 4 bases and J 4 bases; nucleotides not matched to a gene: 3. This CDR3 comprises 14 residues.

This clone was seen once. This rearrangement joins TRBV29-1 to TRBJ1-4; no definite D call. The V and J ends lost 4 bases and 4 bases respectively, with 13 bases between them. Germline loops: CDR1 SQVTM, CDR2 ANQGSEA. This CDR3 is 14 amino acids long. This CDR3 is CSVGSGSFNEKLFF. DNA of the CDR3: TGCAGCGTTGGGTCAGGTTCCTTTAATGAAAAACTGTTTTTT.

The chain joins TRBV10-3 to TRBJ1-2, with D hard to call. Trimming left V 10 bases short and J 4 bases short, with 13 bases between. Germline CDR1 reads ENHRY; CDR2 reads SYGVKD. This CDR3 has 12 residues. The CDR3 reads CATREGGYGYTF. The CDR3 DNA sequence: TGTGCCACCCGGGAAGGAGGCTATGGCTACACCTTC.